This T cell receptor beta chain came from a study of CD8 T cells in Susac syndrome. Study results and caveats: As acknowledged by the study, its TCR sequencing and HLA analysis included a relatively small number of individuals.

About this clonotype: Its antigen is still unknown. The junction and the germline gene differ at one end; a read error may be behind it.

CDR1 and CDR2 from the germline V gene are DFQATT and SNEGSKA (reference sequence). CDR3 length: 20 amino acids. Random hexamers served to reverse transcribe roughly 0.45 to 1 ug RNA. TCRdb reanalysed the immunoSEQ multiplex PCR reads using MiXCR and keeps one entry per CDR3 protein. The sample has 150,000 to 200,000 distinct CDR3 sequences; 91% are singletons. The material sequenced was CD4+ T cells from PBMCs. The sequence was obtained from a human donor with Susac syndrome. The gene calls are TRBV20-1 and TRBJ1-5, with D tentatively TRBD1 (6 bases). The chain's CDR3 is CSARDPFKGPGGRSNQPQQF. For the CDR3, the DNA is TGCAGTGCTAGAGACCCTTTCAAGGGGCCGGGGGGCAGGAGCAATCAGCCCCAGCAATTT.